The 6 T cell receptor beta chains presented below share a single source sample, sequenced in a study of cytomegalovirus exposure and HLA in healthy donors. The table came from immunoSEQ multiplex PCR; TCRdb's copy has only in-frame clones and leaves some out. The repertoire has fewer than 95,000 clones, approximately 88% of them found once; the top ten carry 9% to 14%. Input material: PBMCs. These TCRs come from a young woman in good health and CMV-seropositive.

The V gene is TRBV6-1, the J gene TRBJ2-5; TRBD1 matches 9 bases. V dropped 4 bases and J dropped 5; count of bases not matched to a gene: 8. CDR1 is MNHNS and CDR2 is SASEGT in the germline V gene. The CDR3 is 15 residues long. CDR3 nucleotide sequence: TGTGCCAGCAGTGTGCGGACAGGGGCACTGGAGACCCAGTACTTC. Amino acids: CASSVRTGALETQYF.

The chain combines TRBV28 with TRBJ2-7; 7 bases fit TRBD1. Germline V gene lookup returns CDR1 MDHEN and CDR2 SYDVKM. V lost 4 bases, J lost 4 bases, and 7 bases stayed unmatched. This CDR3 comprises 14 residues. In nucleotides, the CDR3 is TGTGCCAGCAGTTCAGGACAGGCATTATACGAGCAGTACTTC. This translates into CASSSGQALYEQYF.

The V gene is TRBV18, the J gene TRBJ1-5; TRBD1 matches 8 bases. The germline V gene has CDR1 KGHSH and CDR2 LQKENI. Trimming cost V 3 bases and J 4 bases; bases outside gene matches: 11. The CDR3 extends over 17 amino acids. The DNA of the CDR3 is TGTGCCAGCTCACCGTCTTCCGGGACAGGAGATAATCAGCCCCAGCATTTT. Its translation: CASSPSSGTGDNQPQHF.

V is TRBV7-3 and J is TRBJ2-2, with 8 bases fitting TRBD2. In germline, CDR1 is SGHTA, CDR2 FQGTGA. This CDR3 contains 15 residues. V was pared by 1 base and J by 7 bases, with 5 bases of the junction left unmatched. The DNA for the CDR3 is TGTGCCAGCAGCTTAAACGGGGGGGGTAACGGGGAGCTGTTTTTT. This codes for CASSLNGGGNGELFF.

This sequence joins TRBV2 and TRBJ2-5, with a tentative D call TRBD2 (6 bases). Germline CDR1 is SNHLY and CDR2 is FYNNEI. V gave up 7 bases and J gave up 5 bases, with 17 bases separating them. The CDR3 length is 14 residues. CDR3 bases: TGTGCCAGCACCCGGGACTCGGGGCGTGAGACCCAGTACTTC. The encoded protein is CASTRDSGRETQYF.

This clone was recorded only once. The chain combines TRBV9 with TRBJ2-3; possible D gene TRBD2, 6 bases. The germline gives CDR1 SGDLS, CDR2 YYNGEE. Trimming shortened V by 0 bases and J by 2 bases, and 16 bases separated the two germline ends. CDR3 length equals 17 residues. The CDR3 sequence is CASSVGAGSDYTDTQYF. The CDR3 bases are TGTGCCAGCAGCGTAGGGGCGGGATCAGATTACACAGATACGCAGTATTTT.